The entry below gives a single T cell receptor beta chain sequence along with its context. The antigen it binds to is not known. No base quality information exists; no much larger clone differs at one position. Taken from the germline V gene (reference sequence), the CDR1 and CDR2 loops are LNHDA and SQIVND. Its CDR3 holds 14 amino acids, cysteine through phenylalanine. Of the read, only the CDR3 DNA is kept; its 42 bases are in frame from base 1. V loses 7 bases, J loses 4 bases, and the germline ends lie 15 bases apart. The source of the sample is a study of blood T cell repertoires in COVID-19 (dated by TCRdb to 2018 to 2021). Background for the entire study: Samples covering the acute and convalescent phases of COVID-19 were provided by collaborators in the United States, Italy and Spain. The material from the prospective study consisted of cDNA or gDNA derived from T cells, B-cell-depleted T cells, or PBMCs. The dataset comprised deeply sampled blood TCRbeta repertoires from subjects exposed to, actively infected with, or recovered from COVID-19. The repertoires were released in a freely available public database intended as a resource for research on the immune response to SARS-CoV-2. The samples were drawn from two sources: the first 160 participants of the ongoing ImmuneRACE study, and 1,000 to 1,500 subjects contributed by 6 global collaborators. Sample metadata almost always included a de-identified subject ID, COVID-19 status, age in years and sex. HLA class I and class II types, where available, came from metadata supplied by the sample provider rather than from assay-based typing. On the study overall, not on this receptor specifically: The amount of clinical and demographic metadata varied by source and participant and was provided uncurated.

TCRbeta CDR3 regions were amplified from genomic DNA by means of the immunoSEQ Assay, a bias-controlled multiplex PCR. In the original analysis: The number of nucleated cells in each sample was estimated by amplification of reference gene primers within the assay. To quantify the absolute abundance of each unique TCRbeta CDR3 rearrangement, sequence reads were collapsed and filtered. For each sample, productive Simpson clonality was calculated as the square root of Simpson's diversity index over productive rearrangements. In its TCRdb copy, this immuneACCESS table keeps in-frame sequences only and misses some clones. Where compared with another copy, unresolved V genes explain less than half of these, and the others have no known cause. The V and J calls and clone size are taken from that table; D and trimming were inferred from the DNA. The sample yields 150,000 to 200,000 clones; approximately 80% were counted once. The ten largest make up under 7% of the sample.

Participants in the prospective study were aged roughly 18 to 100 years, lived in 20 to 25 United States geographic areas, and enrolled through a virtual design. In the prospective study, participants were assigned to cohorts based on the clinical history participants reported in a screening survey and a study questionnaire. Recovered participants in ImmuneRACE Cohort 3 were defined as having two consecutive negative NP/OP PCR tests, clearance from a healthcare professional, or resolution of symptoms. In the prospective study, whole blood, serum and a nasopharyngeal or oropharyngeal swab were collected from each participant by mobile phlebotomists. Prospective study participants could optionally give additional blood draws and questionnaires over an approximately two-month period. Before DNA extraction, prospective study blood samples were shipped either frozen or at room temperature.

The sequence links TRBV19 to TRBJ2-3; the D segment cannot be called with confidence. This clonotype was obtained from a man aged 35-49 years who had recovered from COVID-19. The sequencing input was PBMCs or T cells enriched from blood (not recorded which). The nucleotide sequence reads as follows: TGTGCCAGTACTCCACCTCAAGCGTCAGATACGCAGTATTTT. This gives the protein CASTPPQASDTQYF.